This TCR beta chain was profiled in a study of circulating CD8 cells and anti-PD-1 response in melanoma. General observations from the study: No tumor material was available, so peptide assays assessed reactivity.

Live CD3+CD8+TCRalphabeta+ cells were sorted into four subsets by PD-1 and/or TIGIT. This CDR3 has 13 residues. In germline, CDR1 is MDHEN, CDR2 SYDVKM. Trimming removed 1 base at V and 6 bases at J, with 10 bases between. The QIAseq Immune Repertoire TCR panel built the libraries from roughly 15 ng of total RNA. TCRdb ran MiXCR on the reads and lists one entry per CDR3 protein. The data contain under 300 distinct CDR3 sequences, about 8.5% of them singletons. Comment on this clonotype: As yet, its antigen is unknown.

This chain uses TRBV28 with TRBJ2-7; D is possibly TRBD1 (5 bases). The sequencing here drew on CD8+ T cells from PBMCs, taken at baseline or after one month of anti-PD-1 therapy (not recorded which). This TCR was recovered from a human donor with melanoma. The CDR3 is CASSLSETVEQYF. Here the CDR3 DNA reads TGTGCCAGCAGTTTATCCGAGACAGTCGAGCAGTACTTC.